The T cell receptor beta chain described here comes from a study of PD-1 blockade in classical Hodgkin lymphoma. Regarding the study as a whole: There was a significant rise in CD4+ TCR diversity by C4D1, with no such rise for CD8+. Nivolumab initiation under 1 year post-ASCT meant exclusion.

Every patient relapsed after autologous stem cell transplantation, and brentuximab vedotin exposure varied. With regard to this clone: The antigen is not known.

Clones were sequenced by immunoSEQ multiplex PCR, and TCRdb holds only the in-frame ones, with some missing. The table lists about 29,000 clones, just over 70% of them singletons. Trimming took 4 bases from V and 2 from J; bases not matched to a gene: 10. The CDR3 runs 17 residues. Germline lookup yields CDR1 LNHDA and CDR2 SQIVND (reference sequence). This TCR was sampled from a human donor with classical Hodgkin lymphoma. V gene TRBV19 combines with J gene TRBJ2-7; 11 bases align to TRBD1. Sequences were derived from peripheral blood mononuclear cells (PBMCs), sampled before the second cycle of nivolumab. CDR3 nucleotide sequence: TGTGCCAGTAGTACCGCCCATCCGGGACAGGGGGCCTACGAGCAGTACTTC. This gives the protein CASSTAHPGQGAYEQYF.